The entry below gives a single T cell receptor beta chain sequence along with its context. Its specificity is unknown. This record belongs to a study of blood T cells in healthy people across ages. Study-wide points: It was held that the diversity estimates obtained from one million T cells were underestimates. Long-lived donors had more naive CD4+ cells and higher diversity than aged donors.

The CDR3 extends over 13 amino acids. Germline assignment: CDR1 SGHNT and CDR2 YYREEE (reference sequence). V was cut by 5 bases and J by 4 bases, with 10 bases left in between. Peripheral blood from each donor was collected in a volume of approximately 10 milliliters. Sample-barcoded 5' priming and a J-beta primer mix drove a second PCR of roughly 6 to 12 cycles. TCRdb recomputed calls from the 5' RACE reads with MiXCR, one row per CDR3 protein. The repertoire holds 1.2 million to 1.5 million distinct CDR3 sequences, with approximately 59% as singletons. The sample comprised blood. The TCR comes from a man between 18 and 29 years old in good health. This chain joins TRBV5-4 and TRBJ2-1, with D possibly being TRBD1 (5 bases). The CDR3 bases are TGTGCCAGCAGGCTGGACATTTACAATGAGCAGTTCTTC. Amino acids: CASRLDIYNEQFF.